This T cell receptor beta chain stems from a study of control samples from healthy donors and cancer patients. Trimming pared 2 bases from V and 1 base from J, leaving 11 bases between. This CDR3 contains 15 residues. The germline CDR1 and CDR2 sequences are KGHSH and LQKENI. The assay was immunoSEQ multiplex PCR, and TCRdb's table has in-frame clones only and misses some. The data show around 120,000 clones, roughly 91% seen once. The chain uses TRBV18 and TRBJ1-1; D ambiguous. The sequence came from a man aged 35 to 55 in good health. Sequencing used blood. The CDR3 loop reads CASSPYSLRNTEAFF. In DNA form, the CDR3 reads TGTGCCAGCTCACCATACAGTCTACGGAACACTGAAGCTTTCTTT.